This T cell receptor (beta chain) was identified during a study of CD8+ T cells in alopecia areata. Background on the study: Tofacitinib ran for 6 to 18 months before 6 months off drug.

The treatment: oral pan-JAK inhibitor, 5-10 mg twice daily. Researchers gathered lesional scalp punch biopsies and peripheral blood from patients with alopecia areata. General study results and limits: Lesional scalp, especially alopecia totalis/universalis, showed higher clonality than normal scalp. Association of baseline CD8+ expansion with response is uncertain owing to one nonresponder.

As concerns this clone: Its antigen remains unidentified.

V dropped 2 bases and J dropped 8 bases, with 18 bases sitting between them. The CDR3 length is 15 residues. Looked up from germline, CDR1 is MDHEN and CDR2 is SYDVKM. Following extraction, RNA underwent reverse transcription to cDNA, which served as the sequencing template. Assay: immunoSEQ multiplex PCR; the TCRdb copy retains only in-frame clones and omits some. Among about 220,000 clones, less than 75% were seen once, and the ten largest hold more than 1.5%. The sequence came from a human donor with alopecia areata. Material: CD4+ T cells sorted from blood, obtained at week 4, from a patient treated with tofacitinib. The chain couples TRBV28 to TRBJ1-2, with D unresolved. This chain's CDR3 is CASSLGARSDGGYTF. For the CDR3, the DNA is TGTGCCAGCAGTTTAGGCGCTCGTTCGGATGGAGGCTACACCTTC.